What follows is one T cell receptor beta chain and its context. What it binds is unknown. Method: immunoSEQ multiplex PCR; TCRdb's copy keeps in-frame clones and lacks some. The data hold around 140,000 clones, with over 90% observed a single time. The source of the sample is a study of T cell responses to AZD1222 COVID-19 vaccine. Overall study results and limits: Most donors were white British and more were female, and clonal diversity was possibly underestimated. Recipients of AZD1222 seropositive at baseline numbered only 5 to 7. Nearly half of spike-specific TCRs reportedly target unmutated variant regions. Across the whole spike, CD4 TCRs peaked at regions 160-218 and 743-854.

Deletions cut 1 base from V and 8 bases from J, with 11 bases between. CDR3 length: 13 amino acids. Germline V gives CDR1 SGHAT, CDR2 FQNNGV. Specimen: peripheral blood, collected on day 0 of AZD1222 vaccination. The TCR originated in an adult in good health. V gene TRBV11-2 combines with J gene TRBJ1-2; the D is unclear. DNA for the CDR3: TGTGCCAGCAGCTTAGGAGAGGCGTACGGCTACACCTTC. Protein sequence: CASSLGEAYGYTF.